This TCR beta chain was identified in a study of spatial heterogeneity in lung cancer. As for the study in general: In the raw reads, each unique TCR and UMI combination was present more than ten times on average.

As to time point: sample taken at primary tumor resection. Per the germline V gene, CDR1 is GTSNPN and CDR2 is SVGIG (reference sequence). The CDR3 spans 11 residues. V shed 5 bases and J shed 1 base, with 5 bases lying between them. TCR cDNA molecules each carried a unique molecular identifier. Each CDR3 protein is one row after TCRdb ran MiXCR on the 5' RACE reads. The table records about 4,000 distinct CDR3 sequences, around 9.4% of them present only once. Sequenced material: normal lung tissue next to the tumor, taken at surgery. The rearrangement uses TRBV30 and TRBJ1-1; D possibly corresponds to TRBD1 (5 bases). The receptor was isolated from a female donor with early-stage non-small cell lung cancer. CDR3 nucleotides: TGTGCCTGGGGGGGGAACACTGAAGCTTTCTTT. This codes for CAWGGNTEAFF.